These T cell receptor beta chains were read from a single sample in a study of Graves' ophthalmopathy and Graves' hyperthyroidism. TCRdb used MiXCR to reprocess the multiplex PCR reads, holding one entry per CDR3 protein. The table lists 260,000 or so distinct CDR3 sequences, around 42% of them singletons, with roughly 50% in the top ten. Specimen: peripheral blood. The receptors derive from an adult man with Graves' ophthalmopathy. CDR3s include the opening cysteine and the closing phenylalanine or tryptophan. Each record gives: CDR3 protein, CDR3 DNA, clone size, J gene, V gene, D gene. The D gene is left open where the match is weak. Only part of the rows carry a size: once, few, many, or a class if the clone is expanded.

CDR3aa: CASSVQGDQPQHF; CDR3nt: TGTGCCAGCAGCGTACAGGGAGATCAGCCCCAGCATTTT; abundance: NA; j_gene: TRBJ1-5; v_gene: TRBV7-6; d_gene: NA
CDR3aa: CASSEGKGTEAFF; CDR3nt: TGCGCCAGCAGTGAAGGGAAGGGCACTGAAGCTTTCTTT; abundance: NA; j_gene: TRBJ1-1; v_gene: TRBV10-2; d_gene: NA
CDR3aa: CASSQGDSPYEQYF; CDR3nt: TGTGCCAGCAGCCAAGGAGACAGTCCCTACGAGCAGTACTTC; abundance: NA; j_gene: TRBJ2-7; v_gene: TRBV4-2; d_gene: NA
CDR3aa: CSAQVGGAGENGYTF; CDR3nt: TGCAGTGCCCAAGTAGGGGGCGCCGGGGAAAATGGCTACACCTTC; abundance: NA; j_gene: TRBJ1-2; v_gene: TRBV20-1; d_gene: TRBD1
CDR3aa: CASSLIRTTKNSPLHF; CDR3nt: TGTGCCAGCAGCTTGATTCGGACAACTAAAAATTCACCCCTCCACTTT; abundance: NA; j_gene: TRBJ1-6; v_gene: TRBV7-2; d_gene: NA
CDR3aa: CASSLVRRATGELFF; CDR3nt: TGCGCCAGCAGCTTGGTGCGGCGGGCCACCGGGGAGCTGTTTTTT; abundance: NA; j_gene: TRBJ2-2; v_gene: TRBV9; d_gene: NA
CDR3aa: CASSEDRVNEKLFF; CDR3nt: TGTGCCAGCAGTGAGGACAGGGTTAATGAAAAACTGTTTTTT; abundance: NA; j_gene: TRBJ1-4; v_gene: TRBV2; d_gene: TRBD1
CDR3aa: CASSPHLETQYF; CDR3nt: TGTGCCAGCAGCCCTCACCTGGAGACCCAGTACTTC; abundance: many; j_gene: TRBJ2-5; v_gene: TRBV7-8; d_gene: NA
CDR3aa: CASSIDWRSVANQPQHF; CDR3nt: TGTGCCAGTAGTATAGATTGGAGGTCGGTTGCCAATCAGCCCCAGCATTTT; abundance: NA; j_gene: TRBJ1-5; v_gene: TRBV19; d_gene: NA
CDR3aa: CAISLGRSYGYTF; CDR3nt: TGTGCCATCAGTCTGGGTCGTTCCTATGGCTACACCTTC; abundance: many; j_gene: TRBJ1-2; v_gene: TRBV10-3; d_gene: NA
CDR3aa: CASSPSDYGTANTGELFF; CDR3nt: TGTGCCAGCAGCCCCAGCGATTACGGGACGGCGAACACCGGGGAGCTGTTTTTT; abundance: few; j_gene: TRBJ2-2; v_gene: TRBV7-3; d_gene: NA
CDR3aa: CASSEYRVPGNTIYF; CDR3nt: TGTGCCAGCAGTGAATATAGGGTACCGGGAAACACCATATATTTT; abundance: NA; j_gene: TRBJ1-3; v_gene: TRBV6-1; d_gene: NA
CDR3aa: CASSPGGAPAEQYF; CDR3nt: TGTGCCAGCAGCCCGGGGGGGGCCCCCGCCGAGCAGTACTTC; abundance: NA; j_gene: TRBJ2-7; v_gene: TRBV7-2; d_gene: TRBD2
CDR3aa: CSALTSGSEKQYF; CDR3nt: TGCAGTGCGCTAACTAGCGGGAGTGAAAAGCAGTACTTC; abundance: NA; j_gene: TRBJ2-7; v_gene: TRBV20-1; d_gene: TRBD2
CDR3aa: CASRKTNYGYTF; CDR3nt: TGTGCCAGCAGGAAAACTAACTATGGCTACACCTTC; abundance: few; j_gene: TRBJ1-2; v_gene: TRBV12-3/TRBV12-4; d_gene: NA
CDR3aa: CASSDQGSGNTIYF; CDR3nt: TGTGCCAGCAGTGATCAGGGCTCTGGAAACACCATATATTTT; abundance: few; j_gene: TRBJ1-3; v_gene: TRBV2; d_gene: NA
CDR3aa: CASSSQRGQWFDGYTF; CDR3nt: TGTGCCAGCAGTTCCCAGCGGGGACAGTGGTTCGATGGCTACACCTTC; abundance: NA; j_gene: TRBJ1-2; v_gene: TRBV7-2; d_gene: TRBD1
CDR3aa: CASSLTAVNTEAFF; CDR3nt: TGTGCCAGCAGCTTAACGGCGGTGAACACTGAAGCTTTCTTT; abundance: NA; j_gene: TRBJ1-1; v_gene: TRBV7-9; d_gene: NA
CDR3aa: CSVEGTLNTEAFF; CDR3nt: TGCAGCGTTGAAGGGACATTGAACACTGAAGCTTTCTTT; abundance: few; j_gene: TRBJ1-1; v_gene: TRBV29-1; d_gene: NA
CDR3aa: CASSRTGLGETQYF; CDR3nt: TGTGCCAGCAGTCGAACGGGCCTCGGGGAGACCCAGTACTTC; abundance: NA; j_gene: TRBJ2-5; v_gene: TRBV5-6; d_gene: NA
CDR3aa: CASTWPRGTDTYEQYF; CDR3nt: TGTGCCAGCACTTGGCCCCGCGGGACCGATACCTACGAGCAGTACTTC; abundance: few; j_gene: TRBJ2-7; v_gene: TRBV7-8; d_gene: NA
CDR3aa: CASNPSAATNEKLFF; CDR3nt: TGTGCCAGCAACCCCAGTGCGGCAACTAATGAAAAACTGTTTTTT; abundance: NA; j_gene: TRBJ1-4; v_gene: TRBV2; d_gene: NA
CDR3aa: CASSAYDRTYGYTF; CDR3nt: TGTGCCAGCAGCGCCTACGACAGGACCTATGGCTACACCTTC; abundance: NA; j_gene: TRBJ1-2; v_gene: TRBV12-3/TRBV12-4; d_gene: NA
CDR3aa: CASSQGLAPAYEQYF; CDR3nt: TGTGCCAGCAGCCAAGGACTAGCCCCCGCTTACGAGCAGTACTTC; abundance: NA; j_gene: TRBJ2-7; v_gene: TRBV4-2; d_gene: TRBD2
CDR3aa: CASNEGGFSSYEQYF; CDR3nt: TGTGCCAGCAACGAAGGGGGGTTCAGCTCCTACGAGCAGTACTTC; abundance: NA; j_gene: TRBJ2-7; v_gene: TRBV10-3; d_gene: NA
CDR3aa: CASSPGHGDEQYF; CDR3nt: TGTGCCAGCAGTCCCGGACATGGCGACGAGCAGTACTTC; abundance: NA; j_gene: TRBJ2-7; v_gene: TRBV12-3/TRBV12-4; d_gene: NA
CDR3aa: CSVVEVDGNTF; CDR3nt: TGCAGCGTTGTAGAGGTTGACGGAAACACCTTC; abundance: NA; j_gene: TRBJ1-2; v_gene: TRBV29-1; d_gene: NA
CDR3aa: CASSLASGTETQYF; CDR3nt: TGTGCCAGCAGCTTAGCTAGCGGGACGGAGACCCAGTACTTC; abundance: few; j_gene: TRBJ2-5; v_gene: TRBV7-9; d_gene: TRBD2
CDR3aa: CASSSTGSRPCEQYF; CDR3nt: TGCGCCAGCAGCTCAACAGGCTCACGCCCCTGCGAGCAGTACTTC; abundance: NA; j_gene: TRBJ2-7; v_gene: TRBV7-9; d_gene: NA
CDR3aa: CASRLGLNTGELFF; CDR3nt: TGTGCCAGCCGTTTGGGCCTAAACACCGGGGAGCTGTTTTTT; abundance: NA; j_gene: TRBJ2-2; v_gene: TRBV12-3/TRBV12-4; d_gene: NA
CDR3aa: CASSLLRGAGETQYF; CDR3nt: TGTGCCAGCAGCTTACTCAGGGGAGCGGGAGAGACCCAGTACTTC; abundance: few; j_gene: TRBJ2-5; v_gene: TRBV7-9; d_gene: NA
CDR3aa: CSARENREAGELFF; CDR3nt: TGCAGTGCTAGAGAGAACAGGGAGGCCGGGGAGCTGTTTTTT; abundance: NA; j_gene: TRBJ2-2; v_gene: TRBV20-1; d_gene: NA
CDR3aa: CASSRGWRSNRSVNYGYTF; CDR3nt: TGTGCCAGCAGCCGAGGTTGGAGATCCAACAGGTCTGTTAACTATGGCTACACCTTC; abundance: few; j_gene: TRBJ1-2; v_gene: TRBV14; d_gene: NA
CDR3aa: CASSPRGFEKLFF; CDR3nt: TGTGCCAGTAGTCCCAGGGGATTTGAAAAACTGTTTTTT; abundance: NA; j_gene: TRBJ1-4; v_gene: TRBV19; d_gene: NA
CDR3aa: CASSQFRWSTEAFF; CDR3nt: TGCGCCAGCAGCCAATTCCGCTGGTCAACTGAAGCTTTCTTT; abundance: many; j_gene: TRBJ1-1; v_gene: TRBV4-1; d_gene: NA
CDR3aa: CASSLSGIRDTEAFF; CDR3nt: TGTGCCAGCAGTTTATCCGGGATTAGGGACACTGAAGCTTTCTTT; abundance: NA; j_gene: TRBJ1-1; v_gene: TRBV27; d_gene: NA
CDR3aa: CATSRDQAEAKNIQYF; CDR3nt: TGTGCCACCAGCAGAGATCAGGCGGAAGCCAAAAACATTCAGTACTTC; abundance: NA; j_gene: TRBJ2-4; v_gene: TRBV15; d_gene: NA